This TCR beta chain was identified in a study of blood T cell repertoires in COVID-19. Looked up from germline, CDR1 is SEHNR and CDR2 is FQNEAQ (reference sequence). CDR3 length: 18 residues. V shed 5 bases and J 8 bases; nucleotides not matched to a gene: 20. Method: immunoSEQ multiplex PCR; TCRdb's copy keeps in-frame clones and lacks some. Altogether 200,000 to 250,000 clones are present, 80% to 90% being singletons, with the ten largest covering about 3.8%. The sample was PBMCs or T cells enriched from blood (not recorded which). The TCR was taken from a woman between 35 and 50 years old with acute COVID-19. The chain couples TRBV7-9 to TRBJ2-1; 8 positions agree with TRBD2. The CDR3 DNA follows: TGTGCCAGCAGCCCCGCAAAGACTAGCGTATACCCGGGGGATGAGCAGTTCTTC. It is translated as CASSPAKTSVYPGDEQFF.